Shown below are 11 T cell receptor beta chains from a single sample sequenced in a study of identical twins. TCRdb re-analysed the 5' RACE reads in MiXCR, keeping a single row per CDR3 protein. This table has roughly 470,000 distinct CDR3 sequences, about 13% appearing once. The same specimen was also included in a second study, on yellow fever vaccine responses in identical twins.

What was sequenced was CD4+ T cells sorted from blood. The source is a woman younger than 30 in good health.

V and J are TRBV12-3 or TRBV12-4 and TRBJ2-4; tentatively, D is TRBD1 or TRBD2 (5 bases each). V lost 3 bases and J lost 0, with 18 bases in between. This CDR3 region has 18 residues. This chain's CDR3 is CASSFSGGYSEAKNIQYF. The CDR3, as DNA: TGTGCCAGCAGTTTCTCTGGGGGTTATAGTGAAGCCAAAAACATTCAGTACTTC.

V usage is TRBV7-2 and J usage is TRBJ2-2, with D possibly TRBD1 on 5 matching bases. V shed 5 bases and J shed 3 bases, with 13 bases lying between them. There are 15 residues in the CDR3. Germline-derived CDR1 and CDR2 are SGHTA and FQGNSA. The CDR3 DNA reads as TGTGCCAGCAGCCGGACACCCAGGGACACCGGGGAGCTGTTTTTT. Translation: CASSRTPRDTGELFF.

The chain joins TRBV27 to TRBJ2-3, with 10 bases aligning to TRBD1. Looked up from germline, CDR1 is MNHEY and CDR2 is SMNVEV (reference sequence). This CDR3 spans 15 amino acids. Germline trimming cut 3 bases from V and 4 bases from J; bases unmatched to any gene: 4. The CDR3 reads CASSLGTGVADTQYF. In DNA, the CDR3 is TGTGCCAGCAGTTTGGGGACAGGGGTAGCAGATACGCAGTATTTT.

This clonotype was seen a handful of times. This chain joins TRBV4-2 and TRBJ2-1, with 13 bases that match TRBD2. Germline-derived CDR1 and CDR2 are LGHNA and YNFKEQ. V lost 0 bases, J lost 9 bases, and 5 bases stayed unmatched. The CDR3 loop spans 16 amino acids. CDR3 nucleotide sequence: TGTGCCAGCAGCCAAGATTGGACTAGCGGGAGCCCTGAGCAGTTCTTC. This gives the protein CASSQDWTSGSPEQFF.

This clonotype was recorded a few times. V and J are TRBV6-2 or TRBV6-3 and TRBJ2-5; 9 bases match TRBD2. With 2 bases clipped from V and 0 bases from J, the junction kept 4 bases outside the gene matches. Per the germline V gene, CDR1 is MNHEY and CDR2 is SVGEGT. This CDR3 contains 16 residues. The CDR3 here is CASSYNLAGYQETQYF. The CDR3 nucleotides read TGTGCCAGCAGTTACAACCTAGCGGGGTACCAAGAGACCCAGTACTTC.

The gene calls are TRBV6-5 and TRBJ1-4; D not certain. This CDR3 is 14 amino acids long. V dropped 2 bases and J dropped 2 bases, with 6 bases sitting between them. Germline V gene lookup returns CDR1 MNHEY and CDR2 SVGAGI. This CDR3 reads CASSYGVTNEKLFF. As DNA, the CDR3 is TGTGCCAGCAGTTACGGGGTCACTAATGAAAAACTGTTTTTT.

This clonotype has ten or more counts. The chain couples TRBV3-1 to TRBJ2-5; no reliable D call. V was cut by 1 base and J by 4 bases, with 10 bases left in between. This CDR3 is built from 14 residues. Germline CDR1 and CDR2: LGHDT and YNNKEL (reference sequence). The CDR3 bases are TGTGCCAGCAGCCAAGTAGAGTTAGGAGAGACCCAGTACTTC. Residues: CASSQVELGETQYF.

The V call is TRBV27, the J call TRBJ1-5, with D unclear. The CDR3 is made up of 15 amino acids. CDR1 is MNHEY and CDR2 is SMNVEV in the germline V gene (reference sequence). V lost 2 bases and J 3 bases, leaving 11 bases between the germline ends. DNA for the CDR3: TGTGCCAGCAGTTTAAGTTGGATCTCCAATCAGCCCCAGCATTTT. Translation: CASSLSWISNQPQHF.

This clonotype has a handful of counts. The chain joins TRBV11-2 to TRBJ2-5; 8 bases are shared with TRBD2. There are 19 residues in the CDR3. CDR1 and CDR2 (germline): SGHAT, FQNNGV. V gave up 5 bases and J gave up 5 bases; unmatched junction bases: 22. Written as DNA, the CDR3 is TGTGCCAGCAGCCCTCCCCCCAGTCGGCCGGGAGGGTGGGTGGAGACCCAGTACTTC. Its translation is CASSPPPSRPGGWVETQYF.

This clonotype was counted between two and nine times. This sequence joins TRBV5-5 and TRBJ1-5; D is perhaps TRBD1 (5 bases). Trimming pared 2 bases from V and 5 bases from J, leaving 11 bases between. The CDR3 covers 14 residues. Germline CDR1 and CDR2: SGHKS and YYEKEE (reference sequence). CDR3 residues: CASSLAQEDQPQHF. CDR3 bases: TGTGCCAGCAGCTTAGCACAGGAAGATCAGCCCCAGCATTTT.

The chain has TRBV28 and TRBJ1-2, with D possibly being TRBD1 (5 bases). CDR1 and CDR2 from the germline V gene are MDHEN and SYDVKM. Between the trimmed V and J ends, which lost 4 bases and 2 bases, there was a span of 20 bases. This CDR3 comprises 17 residues. The CDR3 DNA reads TGTGCCAGCAGTTCCCCGGGGCTGTCGGCCGAGAACTATGGCTACACCTTC. Protein product: CASSSPGLSAENYGYTF.